This paragraph covers one T cell receptor (beta chain) sequence. The data originate from a study of blood T cell repertoires in COVID-19. Study details: T cells, B-cell-depleted T cells, or PBMCs provided the cDNA or gDNA that served as material.

Original data processing: Estimation of nucleated cell counts was performed using reference gene primer amplification. Profiling relied on immunoSEQ multiplex PCR, and the TCRdb table lists in-frame clones only, not all of them. V and J calls and clone size are given by that table; D and trimming were obtained from the DNA. The data hold under 350,000 clones, with roughly 85% observed a single time. The CDR3 has 14 amino acids. Unmatched junction bases numbered 10, after V lost 1 base and J lost 11 bases. CDR1 is SGHAT, CDR2 FQNNGV, per germline. Sequenced sample: peripheral blood. This chain connects TRBV11-2 to TRBJ1-1, with 7 positions matching TRBD1. This receptor was taken from a human donor in a cohort sampled during active COVID-19. The CDR3 here is CASSLGARGTVAFF. The CDR3, as DNA: TGTGCCAGCAGCTTAGGAGCCAGGGGGACTGTGGCTTTCTTT. Supplemented by reference TRBV11-2 and TRBJ1-1, the full variable domain reads EAGVAQSPRYKIIEKRQSVAFWCNPISGHATLYWYQQILGQGPKLLIQFQNNGVVDDSQLPKDRFSAERLKGVDSTLKIQPAKLEDSAVYLCASSLGARGTVAFFGQGTRLTVV.